Sequencing of this TCR beta chain was carried out in a study of shared clonotypes between healthy human individuals. The wider study: Ranging from 18 to 49 in age, donors were a couple of women and a few men.

This clone has just a few counts. It was CD45RO-negative cells, positively selected for CCR7, that made up naive CD8 cells, with terminally differentiated effector memory CD45RA+ cells excluded. Only in-frame clones appear in the TCRdb table, and some are missing; sequencing was by immunoSEQ multiplex PCR. The sample contains around 2,000,000 clones, around 93% of which appear only once. CDR1 and CDR2 (germline): LGHNA, YNFKEQ. This CDR3 spans 17 amino acids. V lost 0 bases and J lost 4; bases outside the gene matches: 8. The chain couples TRBV4-2 to TRBJ2-2; 7 bases are a match to TRBD1. The TCR comes from a man aged 18-30 years in good health. Some clones in this sample may be carry-over from other donors' samples. Sequenced sample: naive CD8+ T cells from PBMCs. DNA of the CDR3: TGTGCCAGCAGCCAAGAGGACAGGTCCCCCGTCACCGGGGAGCTGTTTTTT. It encodes CASSQEDRSPVTGELFF.